This T cell receptor beta chain came from a study of blood T cells in healthy people across ages. The germline gives CDR1 DFQATT, CDR2 SNEGSKA (reference sequence). The ends were cut back, 3 bases at V and 0 bases at J, with 6 bases in the middle. CDR3 length equals 14 residues. Next came a second PCR, run for roughly 7 to 12 cycles, which used a sample-barcoded 5' primer along with a J-beta primer mix. TCRdb re-called the 5' RACE reads with MiXCR, one entry per CDR3 protein. The sample has nearly 800,000 distinct CDR3 sequences, more than 55% seen once. The receptor was isolated from a man aged 40-49 years in good health. V is TRBV20-1 and J is TRBJ2-6; D uncertain. Sample: blood. The chain's CDR3 is CSAREHSGANVLTF. The CDR3 DNA is TGCAGTGCTAGGGAGCACTCTGGGGCCAACGTCCTGACTTTC.